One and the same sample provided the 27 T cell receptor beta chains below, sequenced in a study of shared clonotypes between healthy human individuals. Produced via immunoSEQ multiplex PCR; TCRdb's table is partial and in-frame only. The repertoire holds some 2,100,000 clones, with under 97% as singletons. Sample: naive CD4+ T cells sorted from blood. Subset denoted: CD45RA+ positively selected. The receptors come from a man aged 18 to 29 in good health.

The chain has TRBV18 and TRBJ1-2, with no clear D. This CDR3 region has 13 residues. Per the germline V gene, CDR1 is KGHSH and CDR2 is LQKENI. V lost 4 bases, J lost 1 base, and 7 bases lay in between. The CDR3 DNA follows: TGTGCCAGCTCACGGGGTAGTAACTATGGCTACACCTTC. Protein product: CASSRGSNYGYTF.

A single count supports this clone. In nucleotides, the CDR3 is TGTGCCAGCAGCCGACGACAGGGGGCCTTCTCCTACAATGAGCAGTTCTTC. The encoded protein is CASSRRQGAFSYNEQFF. The chain combines TRBV5-6 with TRBJ2-1, with TRBD1 matching 10 bases. Unmatched junction bases numbered 7, after V lost 4 bases and J lost 0 bases. The CDR3 has 17 residues. Germline CDR1 reads SGHDT; CDR2 reads YYEEEE.

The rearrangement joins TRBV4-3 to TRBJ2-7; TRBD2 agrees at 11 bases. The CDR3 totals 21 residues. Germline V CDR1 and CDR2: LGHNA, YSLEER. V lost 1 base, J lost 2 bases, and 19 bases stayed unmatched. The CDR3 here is CASSQGLGDPSGSGRAYEQYF. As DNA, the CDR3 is TGCGCCAGCAGCCAAGGTCTCGGGGATCCCAGTGGTAGCGGGAGGGCCTACGAGCAGTACTTC.

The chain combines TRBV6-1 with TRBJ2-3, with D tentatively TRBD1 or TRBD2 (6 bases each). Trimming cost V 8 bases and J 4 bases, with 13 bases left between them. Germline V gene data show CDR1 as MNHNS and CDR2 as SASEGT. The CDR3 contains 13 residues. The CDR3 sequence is CASSRGQPDTQYF. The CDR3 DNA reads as TGTGCCAGCTCTCGGGGGCAACCAGATACGCAGTATTTT.

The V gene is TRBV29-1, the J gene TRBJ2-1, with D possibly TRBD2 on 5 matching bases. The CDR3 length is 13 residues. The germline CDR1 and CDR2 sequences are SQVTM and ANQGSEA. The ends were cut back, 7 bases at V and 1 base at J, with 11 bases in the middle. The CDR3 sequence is CSALGESYNEQFF. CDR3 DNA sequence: TGCAGCGCCCTCGGGGAGTCCTACAATGAGCAGTTCTTC.

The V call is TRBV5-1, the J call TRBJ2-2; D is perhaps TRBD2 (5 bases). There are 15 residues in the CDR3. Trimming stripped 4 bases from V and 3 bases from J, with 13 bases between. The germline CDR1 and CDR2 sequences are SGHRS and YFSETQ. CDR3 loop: CASSTGVGYTGELFF. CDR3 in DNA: TGCGCCAGCAGCACCGGGGTTGGATACACCGGGGAGCTGTTTTTT.

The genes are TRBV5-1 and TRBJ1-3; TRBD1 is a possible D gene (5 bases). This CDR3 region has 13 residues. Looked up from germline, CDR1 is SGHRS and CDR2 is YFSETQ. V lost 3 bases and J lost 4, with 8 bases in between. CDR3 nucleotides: TGCGCCAGCAGCTCGGCAGGGGGAAACACCATATATTTT. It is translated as CASSSAGGNTIYF.

In DNA, the CDR3 is TGTGCCAGCGGCCTAGGAACGGGCTTCAGGGCCGGGGAGCTGTTTTTT. It encodes CASGLGTGFRAGELFF. The chain recombines TRBV27 with TRBJ2-2; D perhaps matches TRBD1 (5 bases). Germline-derived CDR1 and CDR2 are MNHEY and SMNVEV (reference sequence). The CDR3 is 16 amino acids. The germline V and J ends were trimmed by 8 bases and 6 bases, with 22 bases remaining between them.

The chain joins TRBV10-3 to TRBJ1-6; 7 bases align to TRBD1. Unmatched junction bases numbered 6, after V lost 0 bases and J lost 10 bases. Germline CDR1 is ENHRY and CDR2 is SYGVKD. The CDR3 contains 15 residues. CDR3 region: CAISESRGGESPLHF. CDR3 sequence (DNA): TGTGCCATCAGTGAGTCGAGAGGGGGCGAATCACCCCTCCACTTT.

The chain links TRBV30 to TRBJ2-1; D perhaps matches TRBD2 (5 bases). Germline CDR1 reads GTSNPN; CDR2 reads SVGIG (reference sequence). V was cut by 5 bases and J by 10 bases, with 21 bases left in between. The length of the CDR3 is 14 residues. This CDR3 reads CAWGGAPVGGEQFF. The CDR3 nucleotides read TGTGCCTGGGGTGGTGCACCGGTGGGCGGGGAGCAGTTCTTC. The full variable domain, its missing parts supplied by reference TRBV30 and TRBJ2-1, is SQTIHQWPATLVQPVGSPLSLECTVEGTSNPNLYWYRQAAGRGLQLLFYSVGIGQISSEVPQNLSASRPQDRQFILSSKKLLLSDSGFYLCAWGGAPVGGEQFFGPGTRLTVL.

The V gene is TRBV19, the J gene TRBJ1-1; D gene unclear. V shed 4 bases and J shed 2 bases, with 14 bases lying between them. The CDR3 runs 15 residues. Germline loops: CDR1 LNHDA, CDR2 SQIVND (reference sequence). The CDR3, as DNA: TGTGCCAGTAGTACCCGTATAGGATTCAACACTGAAGCTTTCTTT. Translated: CASSTRIGFNTEAFF.

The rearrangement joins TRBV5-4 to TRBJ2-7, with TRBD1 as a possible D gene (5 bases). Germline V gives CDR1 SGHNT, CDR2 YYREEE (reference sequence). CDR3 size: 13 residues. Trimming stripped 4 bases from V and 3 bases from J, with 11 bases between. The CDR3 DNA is TGTGCCAGCAGCGCTAAAGACAGCTACGAGCAGTACTTC. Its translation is CASSAKDSYEQYF.

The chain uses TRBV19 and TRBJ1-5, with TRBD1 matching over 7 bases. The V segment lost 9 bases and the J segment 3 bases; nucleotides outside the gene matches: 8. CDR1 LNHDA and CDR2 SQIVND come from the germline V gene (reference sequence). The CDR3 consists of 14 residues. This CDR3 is CASLGDRVNQPQHF. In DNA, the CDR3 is TGTGCCAGCCTGGGCGACAGGGTCAATCAGCCCCAGCATTTT.

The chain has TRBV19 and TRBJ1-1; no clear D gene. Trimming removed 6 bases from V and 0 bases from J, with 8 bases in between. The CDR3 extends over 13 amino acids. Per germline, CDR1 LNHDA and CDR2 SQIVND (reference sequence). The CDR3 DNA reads TGTGCCAGTAGGGCCCGAATGAACACTGAAGCTTTCTTT. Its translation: CASRARMNTEAFF.

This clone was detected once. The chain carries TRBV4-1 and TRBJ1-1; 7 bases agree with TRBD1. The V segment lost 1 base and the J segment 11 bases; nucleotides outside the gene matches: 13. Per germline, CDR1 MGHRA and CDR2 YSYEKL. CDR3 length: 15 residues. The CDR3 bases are TGCGCCAGCAGCCAAGCCGACAGGGACACTACGTGGGCTTTCTTT. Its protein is CASSQADRDTTWAFF.

The CDR3 sequence is CAWSQGREHQPQHF. The CDR3 DNA reads as TGTGCCTGGAGTCAAGGGCGAGAGCATCAGCCCCAGCATTTT. The J gene is TRBJ1-5, the V gene TRBV30, with D uncertain. V was trimmed by 2 bases and J by 5 bases, leaving 13 bases between them. This CDR3 spans 14 amino acids. CDR1 and CDR2 from the germline V gene are GTSNPN and SVGIG (reference sequence).

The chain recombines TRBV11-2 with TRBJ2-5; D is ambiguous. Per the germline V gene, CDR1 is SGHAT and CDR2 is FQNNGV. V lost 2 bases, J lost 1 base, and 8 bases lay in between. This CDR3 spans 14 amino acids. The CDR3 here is CASSLRPSQETQYF. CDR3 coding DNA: TGTGCCAGCAGCTTACGGCCGAGCCAAGAGACCCAGTACTTC. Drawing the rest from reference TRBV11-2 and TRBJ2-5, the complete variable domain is EAGVAQSPRYKIIEKRQSVAFWCNPISGHATLYWYQQILGQGPKLLIQFQNNGVVDDSQLPKDRFSAERLKGVDSTLKIQPAKLEDSAVYLCASSLRPSQETQYFGPGTRLLVL.

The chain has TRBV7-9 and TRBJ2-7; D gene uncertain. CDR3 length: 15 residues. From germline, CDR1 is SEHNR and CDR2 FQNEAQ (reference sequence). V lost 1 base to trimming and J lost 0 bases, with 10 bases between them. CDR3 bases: TGTGCCAGCAGCTTAGTTATGGCGGCCTCCTACGAGCAGTACTTC. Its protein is CASSLVMAASYEQYF.

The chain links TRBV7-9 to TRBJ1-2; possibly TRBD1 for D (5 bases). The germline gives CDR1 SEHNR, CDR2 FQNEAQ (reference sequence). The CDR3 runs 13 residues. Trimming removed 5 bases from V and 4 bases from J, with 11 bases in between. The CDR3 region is CASSPETVYGYTF. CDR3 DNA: TGTGCCAGCAGCCCCGAGACAGTCTATGGCTACACCTTC.

CDR3 region: CAWSGMRTSGGTDTQYF. The DNA for the CDR3 is TGTGCCTGGAGTGGGATGAGGACTAGCGGGGGCACAGATACGCAGTATTTT. The V call is TRBV30, the J call TRBJ2-3, with 12 bases aligning to TRBD2. The CDR3 extends over 17 amino acids. Unmatched junction bases numbered 6, after V lost 1 base and J lost 1 base. The germline V gene encodes CDR1 GTSNPN and CDR2 SVGIG (reference sequence).

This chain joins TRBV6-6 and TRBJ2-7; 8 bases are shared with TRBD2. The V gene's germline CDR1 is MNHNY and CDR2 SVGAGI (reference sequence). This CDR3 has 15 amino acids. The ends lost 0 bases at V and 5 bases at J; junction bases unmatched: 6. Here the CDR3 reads CASSYSGGRRDEQYF. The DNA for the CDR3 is TGTGCCAGCAGTTACTCGGGCGGGAGGCGGGACGAGCAGTACTTC.

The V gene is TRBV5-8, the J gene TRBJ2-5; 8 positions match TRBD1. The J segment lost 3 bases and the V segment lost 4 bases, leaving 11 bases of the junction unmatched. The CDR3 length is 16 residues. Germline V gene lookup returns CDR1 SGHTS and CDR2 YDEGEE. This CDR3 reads CASSHGQGGWKETQYF. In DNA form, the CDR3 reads TGTGCCAGCAGCCATGGACAGGGAGGATGGAAAGAGACCCAGTACTTC.

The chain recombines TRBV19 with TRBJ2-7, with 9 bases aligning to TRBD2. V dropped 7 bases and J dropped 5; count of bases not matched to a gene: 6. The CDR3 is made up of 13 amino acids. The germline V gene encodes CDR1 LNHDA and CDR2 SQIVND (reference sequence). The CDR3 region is CASIVLAGNEQYF. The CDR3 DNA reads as TGTGCCAGTATTGTCCTAGCGGGGAACGAGCAGTACTTC. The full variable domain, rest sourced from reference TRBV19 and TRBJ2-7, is DGGITQSPKYLFRKEGQNVTLSCEQNLNHDAMYWYRQDPGQGLRLIYYSQIVNDFQKGDIAEGYSVSREKKESFPLTVTSAQKNPTAFYLCASIVLAGNEQYFGPGTRLTVT.

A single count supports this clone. The CDR3 loop reads CASSRVTGVTGELFF. The CDR3 coding sequence is TGTGCCAGCAGCCGAGTGACAGGGGTCACCGGGGAGCTGTTTTTT. The chain carries TRBV7-9 and TRBJ2-2, with 8 positions matching TRBD1. The germline V gene has CDR1 SEHNR and CDR2 FQNEAQ (reference sequence). The CDR3 has 15 residues. J lost 4 bases, V lost 5 bases, and 6 bases had no gene match. The whole variable domain, filled in from reference TRBV7-9 and TRBJ2-2, reads DTGVSQNPRHKITKRGQNVTFRCDPISEHNRLYWYRQTLGQGPEFLTYFQNEAQLEKSRLLSDRFSAERPKGSFSTLEIQRTEQGDSAMYLCASSRVTGVTGELFFGEGSRLTVL.

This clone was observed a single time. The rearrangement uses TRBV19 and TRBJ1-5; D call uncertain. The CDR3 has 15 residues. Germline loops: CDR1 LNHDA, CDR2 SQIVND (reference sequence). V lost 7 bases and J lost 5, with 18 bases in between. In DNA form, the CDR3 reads TGTGCCAGTACCACGAGGGCTACTACGCATCAGCCCCAGCATTTT. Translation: CASTTRATTHQPQHF.

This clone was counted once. The CDR3 DNA is TGCGCCAGCAGCCAAGTTCTAGCGGGGGGGATCTCCCAAGAGACCCAGTACTTC. Amino acids: CASSQVLAGGISQETQYF. This chain joins TRBV4-1 and TRBJ2-5; TRBD2 agrees at 12 bases. This CDR3 is built from 18 residues. The V gene's germline CDR1 is MGHRA and CDR2 YSYEKL. Trimming took 1 base from V and 1 from J; bases not matched to a gene: 7.

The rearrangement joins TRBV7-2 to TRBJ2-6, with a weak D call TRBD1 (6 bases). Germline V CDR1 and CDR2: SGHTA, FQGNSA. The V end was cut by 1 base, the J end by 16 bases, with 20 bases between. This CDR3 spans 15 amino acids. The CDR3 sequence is CASSLGGQGWVKLTF. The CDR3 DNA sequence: TGTGCCAGCAGCTTAGGGGGACAAGGATGGGTGAAGCTGACTTTC. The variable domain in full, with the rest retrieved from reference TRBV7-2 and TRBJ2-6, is GAGVSQSPSNKVTEKGKDVELRCDPISGHTALYWYRQSLGQGLEFLIYFQGNSAPDKSGLPSDRFSAERTGGSVSTLTIQRTQQEDSAVYLCASSLGGQGWVKLTFGAGSRLTVL.